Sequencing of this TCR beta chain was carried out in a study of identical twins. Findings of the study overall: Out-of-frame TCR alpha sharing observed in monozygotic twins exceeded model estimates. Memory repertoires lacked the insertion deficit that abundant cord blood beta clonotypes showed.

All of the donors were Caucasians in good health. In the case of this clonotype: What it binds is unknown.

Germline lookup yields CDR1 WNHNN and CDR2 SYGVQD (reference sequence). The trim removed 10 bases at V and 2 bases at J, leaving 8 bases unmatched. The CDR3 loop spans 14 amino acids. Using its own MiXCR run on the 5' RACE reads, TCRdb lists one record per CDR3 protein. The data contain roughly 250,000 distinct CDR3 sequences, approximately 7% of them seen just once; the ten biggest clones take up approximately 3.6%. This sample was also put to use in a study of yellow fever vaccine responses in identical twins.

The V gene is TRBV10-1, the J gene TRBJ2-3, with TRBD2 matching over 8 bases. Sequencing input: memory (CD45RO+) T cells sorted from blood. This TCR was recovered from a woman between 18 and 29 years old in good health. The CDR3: CANTLAALTDTQYF. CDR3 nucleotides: TGCGCCAATACACTAGCGGCTCTCACAGATACGCAGTATTTT.